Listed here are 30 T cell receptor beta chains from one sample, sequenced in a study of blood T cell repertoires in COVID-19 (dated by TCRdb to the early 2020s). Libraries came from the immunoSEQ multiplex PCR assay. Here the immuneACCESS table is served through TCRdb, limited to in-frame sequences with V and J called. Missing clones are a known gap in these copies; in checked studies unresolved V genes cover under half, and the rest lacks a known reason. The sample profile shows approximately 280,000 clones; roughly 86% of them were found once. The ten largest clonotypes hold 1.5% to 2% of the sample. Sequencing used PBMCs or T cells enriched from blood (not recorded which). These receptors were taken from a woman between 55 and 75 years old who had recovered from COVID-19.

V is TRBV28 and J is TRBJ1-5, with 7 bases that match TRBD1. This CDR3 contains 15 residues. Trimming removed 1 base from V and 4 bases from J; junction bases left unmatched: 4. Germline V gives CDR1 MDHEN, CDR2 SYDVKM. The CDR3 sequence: CASSLLAGGNQPQHF. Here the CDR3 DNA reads TGTGCCAGCAGTTTATTGGCAGGGGGAAATCAGCCCCAGCATTTT.

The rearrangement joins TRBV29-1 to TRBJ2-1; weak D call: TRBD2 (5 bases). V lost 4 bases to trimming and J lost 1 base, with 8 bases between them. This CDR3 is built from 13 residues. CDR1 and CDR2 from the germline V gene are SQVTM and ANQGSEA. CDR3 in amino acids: CSVVSGSYNEQFF. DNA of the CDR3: TGCAGCGTTGTCAGCGGTTCCTACAATGAGCAGTTCTTC.

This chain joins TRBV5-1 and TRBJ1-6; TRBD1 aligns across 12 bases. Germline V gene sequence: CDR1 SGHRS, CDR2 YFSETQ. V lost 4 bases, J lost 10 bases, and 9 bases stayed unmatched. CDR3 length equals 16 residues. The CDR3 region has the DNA TGCGCCAGCAGCCCGGATTGGGACAGGGGGCGATCACCCCTCCACTTT. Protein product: CASSPDWDRGRSPLHF.

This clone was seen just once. CDR3 nucleotides: TGTGCCAGCAGAAGGACAGGGGGCTCTCAGCCCCAGCATTTT. Encoded protein: CASRRTGGSQPQHF. V and J are TRBV28 and TRBJ1-5; 11 bases match TRBD1. After removal of 6 bases from V and 6 bases from J, the junction contained 4 bases not matched to a gene. The length of the CDR3 is 14 residues. Germline lookup yields CDR1 MDHEN and CDR2 SYDVKM.

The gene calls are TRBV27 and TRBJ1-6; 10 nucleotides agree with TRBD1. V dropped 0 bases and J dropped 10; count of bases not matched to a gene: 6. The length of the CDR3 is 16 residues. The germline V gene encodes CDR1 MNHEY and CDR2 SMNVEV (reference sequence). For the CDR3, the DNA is TGTGCCAGCAGTTTATCGGGGACAGGGGTTGGATCACCCCTCCACTTT. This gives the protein CASSLSGTGVGSPLHF.

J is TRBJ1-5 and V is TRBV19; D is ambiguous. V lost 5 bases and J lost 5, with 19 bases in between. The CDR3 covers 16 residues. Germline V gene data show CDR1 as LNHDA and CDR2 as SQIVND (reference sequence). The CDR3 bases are TGTGCCAGTAGTTCCTACCCCCCAGGTTTATATCAGCCCCAGCATTTT. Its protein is CASSSYPPGLYQPQHF.

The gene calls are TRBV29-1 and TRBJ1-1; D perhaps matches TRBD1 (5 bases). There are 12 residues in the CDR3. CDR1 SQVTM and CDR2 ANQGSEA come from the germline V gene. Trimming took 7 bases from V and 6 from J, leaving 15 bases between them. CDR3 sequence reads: CSAQVSSSEAFF. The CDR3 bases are TGCAGCGCACAGGTTAGCTCCTCTGAAGCTTTCTTT.

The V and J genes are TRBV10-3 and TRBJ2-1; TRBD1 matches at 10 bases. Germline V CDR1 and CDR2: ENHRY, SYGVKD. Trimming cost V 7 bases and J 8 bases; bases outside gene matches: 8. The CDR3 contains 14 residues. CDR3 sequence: CAINSDRGYDEQFF. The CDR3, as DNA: TGTGCCATCAATTCGGACAGGGGGTACGATGAGCAGTTCTTC.

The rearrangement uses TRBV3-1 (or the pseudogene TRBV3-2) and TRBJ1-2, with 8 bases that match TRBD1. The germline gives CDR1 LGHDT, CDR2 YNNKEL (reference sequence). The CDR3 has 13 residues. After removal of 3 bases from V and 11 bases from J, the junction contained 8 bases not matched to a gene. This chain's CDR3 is CASSQDRVFGYTF. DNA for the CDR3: TGTGCCAGCAGCCAGGACAGGGTTTTTGGTTACACCTTC.

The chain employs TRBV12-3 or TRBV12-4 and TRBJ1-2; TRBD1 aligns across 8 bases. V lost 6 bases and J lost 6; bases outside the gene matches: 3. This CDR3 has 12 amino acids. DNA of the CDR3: TGTGCCAGCAGCCCGACAGGGGATGGCTACACCTTC. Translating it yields CASSPTGDGYTF.

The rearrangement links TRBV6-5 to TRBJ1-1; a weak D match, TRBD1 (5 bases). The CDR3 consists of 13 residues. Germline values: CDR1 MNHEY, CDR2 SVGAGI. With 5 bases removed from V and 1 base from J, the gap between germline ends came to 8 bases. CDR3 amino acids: CASSPGQNTEAFF. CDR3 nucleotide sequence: TGTGCCAGCAGTCCAGGGCAGAACACTGAAGCTTTCTTT.

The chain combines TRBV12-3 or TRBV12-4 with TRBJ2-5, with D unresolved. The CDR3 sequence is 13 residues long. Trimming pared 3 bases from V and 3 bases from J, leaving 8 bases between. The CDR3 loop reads CASSLTEKETQYF. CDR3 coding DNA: TGTGCCAGCAGTTTGACGGAGAAAGAGACCCAGTACTTC.

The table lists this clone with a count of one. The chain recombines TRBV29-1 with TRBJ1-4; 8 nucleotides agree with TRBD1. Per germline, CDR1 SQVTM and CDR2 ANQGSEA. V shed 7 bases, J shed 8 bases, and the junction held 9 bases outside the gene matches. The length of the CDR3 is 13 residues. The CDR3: CSARTGLREKLFF. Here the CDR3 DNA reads TGCAGCGCCCGGACAGGGTTAAGGGAAAAACTGTTTTTT.

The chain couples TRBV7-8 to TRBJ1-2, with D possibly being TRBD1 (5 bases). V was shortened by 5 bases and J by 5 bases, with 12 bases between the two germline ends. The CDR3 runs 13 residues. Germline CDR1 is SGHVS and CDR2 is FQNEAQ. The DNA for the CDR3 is TGTGCCAGCAGCCCAACGACAGAATATGGCTACACCTTC. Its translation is CASSPTTEYGYTF.

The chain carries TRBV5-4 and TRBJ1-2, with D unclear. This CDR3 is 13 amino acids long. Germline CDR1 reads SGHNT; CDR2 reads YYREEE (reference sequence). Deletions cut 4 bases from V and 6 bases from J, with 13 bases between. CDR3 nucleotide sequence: TGTGCCAGCAGCGCCCCCGGGATAAATGGCTACACCTTC. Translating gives CASSAPGINGYTF.

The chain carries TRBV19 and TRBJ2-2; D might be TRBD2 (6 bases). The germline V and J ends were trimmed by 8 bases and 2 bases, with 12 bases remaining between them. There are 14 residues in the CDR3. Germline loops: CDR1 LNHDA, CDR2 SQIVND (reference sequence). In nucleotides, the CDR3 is TGTGCCAGTTGGGCCGGGACTAACACCGGGGAGCTGTTTTTT. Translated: CASWAGTNTGELFF.

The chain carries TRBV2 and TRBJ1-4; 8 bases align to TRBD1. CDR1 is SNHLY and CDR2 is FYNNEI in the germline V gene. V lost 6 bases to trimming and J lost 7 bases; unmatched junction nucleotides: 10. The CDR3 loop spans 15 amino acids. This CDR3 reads CASRANTGGGEKLFF. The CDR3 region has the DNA TGTGCCAGCAGGGCTAACACAGGGGGAGGTGAAAAACTGTTTTTT.

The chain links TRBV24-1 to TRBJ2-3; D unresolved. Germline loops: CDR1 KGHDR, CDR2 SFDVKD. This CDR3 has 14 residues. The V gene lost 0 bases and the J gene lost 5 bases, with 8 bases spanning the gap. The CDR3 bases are TGTGCCACCAGTGATTTGCAACTCGGAGATACGCAGTATTTT. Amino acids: CATSDLQLGDTQYF.

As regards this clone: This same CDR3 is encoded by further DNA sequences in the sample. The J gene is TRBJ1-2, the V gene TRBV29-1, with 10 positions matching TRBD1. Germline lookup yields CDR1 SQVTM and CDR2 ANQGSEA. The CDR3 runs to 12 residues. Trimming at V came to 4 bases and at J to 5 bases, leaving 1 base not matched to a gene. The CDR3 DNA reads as TGCAGCGTTGGGACAGGGGGTTATGGCTACACCTTC. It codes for CSVGTGGYGYTF.

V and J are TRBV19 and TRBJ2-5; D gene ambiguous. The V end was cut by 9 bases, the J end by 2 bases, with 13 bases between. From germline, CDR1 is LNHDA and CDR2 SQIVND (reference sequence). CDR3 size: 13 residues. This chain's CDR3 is CASSWNSQETQYF. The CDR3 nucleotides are TGTGCCAGCTCGTGGAACAGTCAAGAGACCCAGTACTTC.

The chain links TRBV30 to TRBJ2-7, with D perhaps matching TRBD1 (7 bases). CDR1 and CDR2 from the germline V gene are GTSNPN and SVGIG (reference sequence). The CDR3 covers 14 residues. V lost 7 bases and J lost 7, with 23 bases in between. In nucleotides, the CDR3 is TGTGCCTCCGGGGGCGGCGGGAAGGGGGCAGAGCAGTACTTC. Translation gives CASGGGGKGAEQYF.

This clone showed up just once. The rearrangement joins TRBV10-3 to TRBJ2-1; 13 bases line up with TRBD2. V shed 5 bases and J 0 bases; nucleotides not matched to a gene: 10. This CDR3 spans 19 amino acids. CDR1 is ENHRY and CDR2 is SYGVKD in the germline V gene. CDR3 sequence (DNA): TGTGCCATCAGTCACCCCGGGACTAGCGGGACTAGCTCCTACAATGAGCAGTTCTTC. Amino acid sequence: CAISHPGTSGTSSYNEQFF.

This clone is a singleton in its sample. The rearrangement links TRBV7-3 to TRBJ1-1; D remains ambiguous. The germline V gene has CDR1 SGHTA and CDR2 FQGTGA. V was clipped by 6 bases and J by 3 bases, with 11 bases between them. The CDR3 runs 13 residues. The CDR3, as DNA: TGTGCCAGCAGTCTTTTAGCGGACACTGAAGCTTTCTTT. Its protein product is CASSLLADTEAFF.

CDR3 in DNA: TGTGCCGGGGACGGGGGGGTAGTGTCTGGAAACACCATATATTTT. Its protein is CAGDGGVVSGNTIYF. The chain carries TRBV2 and TRBJ1-3; D possibly corresponds to TRBD1 (5 bases). The germline CDR1 and CDR2 sequences are SNHLY and FYNNEI. V was pared by 11 bases and J by 1 base, with 18 bases between. The CDR3 is 15 residues long.

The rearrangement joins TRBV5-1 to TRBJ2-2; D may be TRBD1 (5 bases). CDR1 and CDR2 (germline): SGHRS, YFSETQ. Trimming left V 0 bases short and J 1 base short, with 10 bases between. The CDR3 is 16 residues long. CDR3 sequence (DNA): TGCGCCAGCAGCTTGGCCGTCCAGGGGAACACCGGGGAGCTGTTTTTT. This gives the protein CASSLAVQGNTGELFF.

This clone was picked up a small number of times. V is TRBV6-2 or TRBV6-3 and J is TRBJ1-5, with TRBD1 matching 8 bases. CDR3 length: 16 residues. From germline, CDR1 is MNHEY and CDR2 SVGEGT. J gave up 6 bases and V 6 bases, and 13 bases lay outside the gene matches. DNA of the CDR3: TGTGCCAGCAGCACAACCGGGACAGGAACAGGTCAGCCCCAGCATTTT. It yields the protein CASSTTGTGTGQPQHF.

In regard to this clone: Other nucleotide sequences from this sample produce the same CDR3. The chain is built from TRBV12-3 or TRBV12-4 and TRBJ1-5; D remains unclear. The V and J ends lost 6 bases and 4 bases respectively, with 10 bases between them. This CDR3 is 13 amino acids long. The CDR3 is CASSFGANQPQHF. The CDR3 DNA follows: TGTGCCAGCAGCTTTGGAGCAAATCAGCCCCAGCATTTT.

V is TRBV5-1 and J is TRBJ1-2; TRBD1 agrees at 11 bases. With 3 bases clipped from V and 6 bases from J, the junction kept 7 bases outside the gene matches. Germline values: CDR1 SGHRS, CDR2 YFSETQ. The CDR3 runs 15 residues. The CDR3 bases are TGCGCCAGCAGCTATACCGGGACAGGGGGAGATGGCTACACCTTC. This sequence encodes CASSYTGTGGDGYTF.

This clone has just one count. The CDR3 sequence: CASSVRDRSNSPLHF. CDR3 DNA sequence: TGTGCCAGCAGCGTTAGGGACAGGTCGAATTCACCCCTCCACTTT. V usage is TRBV4-2 and J usage is TRBJ1-6, with 8 bases aligning to TRBD1. V lost 5 bases to trimming and J lost 7 bases; unmatched junction nucleotides: 7. The CDR3 runs to 15 residues. Per germline, CDR1 LGHNA and CDR2 YNFKEQ.

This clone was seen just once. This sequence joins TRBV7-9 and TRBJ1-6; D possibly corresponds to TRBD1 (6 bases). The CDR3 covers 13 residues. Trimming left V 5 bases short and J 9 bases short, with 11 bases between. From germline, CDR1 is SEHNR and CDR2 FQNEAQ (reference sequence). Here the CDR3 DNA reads TGTGCCAGCAGCCAAGGGGGGGGTTCACCCCTCCACTTT. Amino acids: CASSQGGGSPLHF.